This T cell receptor (beta chain) came from a study of regulatory T cells in long-lasting Graves disease. The germline gives CDR1 DFQATT, CDR2 SNEGSKA (reference sequence). This CDR3 region has 15 residues. V lost 4 bases, J lost 6 bases, and 16 bases lay in between. Study-level findings and limits: Small sample size may have lowered accuracy.

This clonotype was counted a few times. As yet, its antigen is unknown. The time point: newly diagnosed GD, antithyroid drugs for less than 3 months. The TCR library was made from RNA extracted from PBMCs. All patients originated from an endocrinology department located in Xi'an, China. Arm-PCR of CDR3 regions with iRepertoire HTBI primers generated TCR beta libraries. TCRdb re-called the multiplex PCR reads through MiXCR, storing one row per CDR3 protein. The data contain about 530,000 distinct CDR3 sequences, 15% to 20% of them seen just once; the ten biggest clones take up approximately 25%. A further study also used this sample, focusing on T cells in Graves' hyperthyroidism and ophthalmopathy.

The origin of this receptor is a woman aged 35-60 years with Graves disease. This sequence joins TRBV20-1 and TRBJ1-6; possibly TRBD1 for D (5 bases). The material was peripheral blood mononuclear cells (PBMCs), obtained at new diagnosis, from a patient treated with antithyroid drugs. The CDR3 DNA reads as TGCAGTGCTACCGTGGTGGGGGTAGGTAATTCACCCCTCCACTTT. Its protein product is CSATVVGVGNSPLHF.